What follows are 8 T cell receptor beta chains derived from one specimen sequenced in a study of shared clonotypes between healthy human individuals (dated by TCRdb to the early 2020s). The library came from the immunoSEQ multiplex PCR assay. In TCRdb, the immuneACCESS table is reduced to in-frame sequences with V and J assigned. These tables do not hold every clone; where another copy was compared, an unresolved V gene accounts for under half, and the others remain unexplained. The table for this sample lists 2 million to 2.5 million clones; 93% of them were counted only once. The ten top clones hold more than 0.35% of the sample. The sample was naive CD4+ T cells from PBMCs. This specimen's cell subset or site label, per the study, means: CD45RA+ positively selected. Source of these receptors: a man aged 18 to 29 in good health. Some clones in this sample may be carry-over from other donors' samples.

The V and J genes are TRBV6-1 and TRBJ2-3; 9 positions match TRBD1. This CDR3 spans 14 amino acids. Looked up from germline, CDR1 is MNHNS and CDR2 is SASEGT. V shed 10 bases, J shed 3 bases, and the junction held 8 bases outside the gene matches. The DNA of the CDR3 is TGTGCCACGTCCTGGACAGGGGCAACAGATACGCAGTATTTT. Its protein product is CATSWTGATDTQYF.

This clone was detected once. The chain is built from TRBV15 and TRBJ2-5; 9 positions agree with TRBD2. CDR1 and CDR2 (germline): LNHNV, YYDKDF (reference sequence). This CDR3 comprises 14 residues. Trimming cost V 5 bases and J 4 bases; bases outside gene matches: 5. CDR3 nucleotide sequence: TGTGCCACCAGCGGGGGACTAGCTGGAGAGACCCAGTACTTC. Protein: CATSGGLAGETQYF.

The chain links TRBV7-9 to TRBJ1-2; no reliable D call. V lost 0 bases to trimming and J lost 3 bases, with 11 bases between them. Germline CDR1 SEHNR, CDR2 FQNEAQ (reference sequence). The CDR3 sequence is 15 residues long. The CDR3 nucleotides read TGTGCCAGCAGCTTAGCGGGCGGGCATGACTATGGCTACACCTTC. Amino acids: CASSLAGGHDYGYTF.

The chain employs TRBV2 and TRBJ2-3, with D perhaps matching TRBD1 (5 bases). Trimming cost V 7 bases and J 1 base, with 15 bases left between them. The CDR3 spans 15 residues. In germline, CDR1 is SNHLY, CDR2 FYNNEI. This CDR3 is CASKFLDTGTDTQYF. Written as DNA, the CDR3 is TGTGCCAGCAAGTTTCTGGACACCGGCACAGATACGCAGTATTTT. The variable domain in full, completed from reference TRBV2 and TRBJ2-3, reads EPEVTQTPSHQVTQMGQEVILRCVPISNHLYFYWYRQILGQKVEFLVSFYNNEISEKSEIFDDQFSVERPDGSNFTLKIRSTKLEDSAMYFCASKFLDTGTDTQYFGPGTRLTVL.

V gene TRBV29-1 combines with J gene TRBJ1-2; D is possibly TRBD1 (5 bases). Germline V gene sequence: CDR1 SQVTM, CDR2 ANQGSEA. There are 14 residues in the CDR3. V gave up 7 bases and J gave up 2 bases, with 17 bases separating them. The CDR3 coding sequence is TGCAGCGCCCCCGAGGGGTTCGGGAACTATGGCTACACCTTC. This translates into CSAPEGFGNYGYTF. Drawing the rest from reference TRBV29-1 and TRBJ1-2, the complete variable domain is SAVISQKPSRDICQRGTSLTIQCQVDSQVTMMFWYRQQPGQSLTLIATANQGSEATYESGFVIDKFPISRPNLTFSTLTVSNMSPEDSSIYLCSAPEGFGNYGYTFGSGTRLTVV.

The chain uses TRBV30 and TRBJ1-1, with a tentative D call TRBD1 (5 bases). From germline, CDR1 is GTSNPN and CDR2 SVGIG (reference sequence). The V end lost 8 bases, the J end lost 1 base, and 11 bases lay between the germline ends. The CDR3 runs to 12 residues. The CDR3 DNA is TGTGCCCGCTGGACAACGAACACTGAAGCTTTCTTT. Its protein is CARWTTNTEAFF.

This sequence joins TRBV4-1 and TRBJ2-4; D is possibly TRBD2 (6 bases). Germline CDR1 reads MGHRA; CDR2 reads YSYEKL. The V end lost 4 bases, the J end lost 16 bases, and 23 bases lay between the germline ends. The CDR3 consists of 14 residues. In DNA form, the CDR3 reads TGCGCCAGCAGCCGAGAAACCGGGACTGCACTTGTCTACTTC. Translation: CASSRETGTALVYF.

J is TRBJ2-5 and V is TRBV5-1, with 12 bases that match TRBD2. The end of the DNA fits TRBJ2-7 better, so the J call may be wrong. CDR1 SGHRS and CDR2 YFSETQ come from the germline V gene. The CDR3 is 16 residues long. The CDR3 nucleotides are TGCGCCAGCAGCTCGACCCTAGCGGGAGGGCGGAACGAGCAGTACTTC. It translates to CASSSTLAGGRNEQYF.